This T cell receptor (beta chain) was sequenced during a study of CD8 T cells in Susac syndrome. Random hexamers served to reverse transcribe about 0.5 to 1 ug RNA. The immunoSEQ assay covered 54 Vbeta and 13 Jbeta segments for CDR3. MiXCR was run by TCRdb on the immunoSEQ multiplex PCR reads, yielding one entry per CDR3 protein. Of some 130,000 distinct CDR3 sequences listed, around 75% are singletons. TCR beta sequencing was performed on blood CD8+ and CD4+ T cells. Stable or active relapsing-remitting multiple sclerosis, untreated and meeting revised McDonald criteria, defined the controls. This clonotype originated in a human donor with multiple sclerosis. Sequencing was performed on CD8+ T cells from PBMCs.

CDR3 sequence reads: CASSYLTGPEAFF. For the CDR3, the DNA is TGTGCCAGCAGCTATCTAACGGGGCCTGAAGCTTTCTTT. V is TRBV7-9 and J is TRBJ1-1, with TRBD1 as a possible D gene (5 bases). Germline values: CDR1 SEHNR, CDR2 FQNEAQ (reference sequence). CDR3 size: 13 residues. Trimming removed 4 bases from V and 6 bases from J, with 12 bases in between.